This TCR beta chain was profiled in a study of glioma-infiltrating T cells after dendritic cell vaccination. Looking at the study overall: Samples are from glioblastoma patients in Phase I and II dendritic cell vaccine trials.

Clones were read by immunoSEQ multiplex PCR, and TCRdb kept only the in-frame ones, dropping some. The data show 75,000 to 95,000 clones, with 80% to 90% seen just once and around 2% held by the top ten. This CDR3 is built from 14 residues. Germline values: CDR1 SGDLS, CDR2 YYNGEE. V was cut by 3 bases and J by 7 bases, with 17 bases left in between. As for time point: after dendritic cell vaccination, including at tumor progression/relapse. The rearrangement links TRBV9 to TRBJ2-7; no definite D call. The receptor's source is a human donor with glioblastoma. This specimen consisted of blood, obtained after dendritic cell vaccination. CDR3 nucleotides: TGTGCCAGCAGCGCCCCCGTCCTAGGTGGAGAGCAGTACTTC. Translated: CASSAPVLGGEQYF.